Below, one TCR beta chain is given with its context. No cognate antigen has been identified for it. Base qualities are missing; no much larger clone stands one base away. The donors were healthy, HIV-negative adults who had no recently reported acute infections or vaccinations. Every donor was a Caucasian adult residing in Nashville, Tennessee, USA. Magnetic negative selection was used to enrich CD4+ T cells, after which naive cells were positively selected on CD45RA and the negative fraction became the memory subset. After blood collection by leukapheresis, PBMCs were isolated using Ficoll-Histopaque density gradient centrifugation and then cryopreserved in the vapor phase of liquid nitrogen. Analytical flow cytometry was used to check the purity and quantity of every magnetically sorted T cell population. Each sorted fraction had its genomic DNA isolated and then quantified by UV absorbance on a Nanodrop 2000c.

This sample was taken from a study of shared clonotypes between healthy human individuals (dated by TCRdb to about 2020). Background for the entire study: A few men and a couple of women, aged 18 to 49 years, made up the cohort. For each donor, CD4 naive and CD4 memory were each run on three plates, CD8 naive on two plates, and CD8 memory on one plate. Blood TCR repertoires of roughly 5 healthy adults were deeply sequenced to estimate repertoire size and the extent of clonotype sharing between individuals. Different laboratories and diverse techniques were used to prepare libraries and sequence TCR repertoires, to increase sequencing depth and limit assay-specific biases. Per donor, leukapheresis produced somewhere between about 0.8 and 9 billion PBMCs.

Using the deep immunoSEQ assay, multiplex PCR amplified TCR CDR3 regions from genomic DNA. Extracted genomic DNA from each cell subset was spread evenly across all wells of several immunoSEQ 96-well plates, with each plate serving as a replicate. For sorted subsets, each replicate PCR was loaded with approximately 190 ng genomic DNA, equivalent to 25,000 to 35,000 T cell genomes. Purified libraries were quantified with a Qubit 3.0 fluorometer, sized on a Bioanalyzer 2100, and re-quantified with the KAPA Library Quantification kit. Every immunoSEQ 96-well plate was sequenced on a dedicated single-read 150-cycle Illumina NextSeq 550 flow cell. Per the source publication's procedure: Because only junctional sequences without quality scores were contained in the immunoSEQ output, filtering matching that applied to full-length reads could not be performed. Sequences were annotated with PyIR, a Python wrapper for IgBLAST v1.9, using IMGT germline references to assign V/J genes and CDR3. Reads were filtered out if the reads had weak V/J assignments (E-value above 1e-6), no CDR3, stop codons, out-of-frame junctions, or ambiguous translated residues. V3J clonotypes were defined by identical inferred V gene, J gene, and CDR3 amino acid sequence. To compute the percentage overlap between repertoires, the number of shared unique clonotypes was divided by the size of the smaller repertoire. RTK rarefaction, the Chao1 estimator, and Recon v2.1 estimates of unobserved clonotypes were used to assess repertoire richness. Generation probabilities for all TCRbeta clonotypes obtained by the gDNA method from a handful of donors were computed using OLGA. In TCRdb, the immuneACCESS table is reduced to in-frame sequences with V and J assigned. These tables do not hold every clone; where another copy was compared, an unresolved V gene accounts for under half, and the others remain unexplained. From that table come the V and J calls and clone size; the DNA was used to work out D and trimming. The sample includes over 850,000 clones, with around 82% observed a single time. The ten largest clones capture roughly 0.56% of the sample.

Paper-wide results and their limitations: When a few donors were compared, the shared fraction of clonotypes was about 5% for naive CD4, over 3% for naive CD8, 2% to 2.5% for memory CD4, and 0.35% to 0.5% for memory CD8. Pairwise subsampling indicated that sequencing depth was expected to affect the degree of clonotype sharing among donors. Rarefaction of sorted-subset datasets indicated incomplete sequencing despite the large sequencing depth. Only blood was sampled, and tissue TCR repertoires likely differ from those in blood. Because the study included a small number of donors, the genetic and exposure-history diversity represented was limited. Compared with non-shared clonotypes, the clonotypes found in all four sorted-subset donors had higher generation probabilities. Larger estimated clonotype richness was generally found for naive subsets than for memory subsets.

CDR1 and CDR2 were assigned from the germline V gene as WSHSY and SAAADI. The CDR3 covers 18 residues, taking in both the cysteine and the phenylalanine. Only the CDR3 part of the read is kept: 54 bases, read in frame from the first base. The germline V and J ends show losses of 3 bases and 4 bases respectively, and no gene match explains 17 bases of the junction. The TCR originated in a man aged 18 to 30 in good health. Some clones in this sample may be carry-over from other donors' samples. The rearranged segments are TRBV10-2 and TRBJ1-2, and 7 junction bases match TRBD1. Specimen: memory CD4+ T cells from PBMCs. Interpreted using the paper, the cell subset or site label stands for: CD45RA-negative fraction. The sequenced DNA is TGCGCCAGCAGTGAAGACCCACAGGGGTGGGGACCTACCTATGGCTACACCTTC. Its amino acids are CASSEDPQGWGPTYGYTF.